Each of the 22 T cell receptor beta chains below was sequenced from the same sample in a study of blood T cell repertoires in COVID-19. Clones were read by immunoSEQ multiplex PCR, and TCRdb kept only the in-frame ones, dropping some. The sample shows approximately 50,000 clones, about 76% of them seen only once. The specimen was peripheral blood. These receptors all come from a man aged 45-60 years with active or convalescent COVID-19.

V and J are TRBV19 and TRBJ2-7; 7 nucleotides agree with TRBD1. This CDR3 spans 13 amino acids. Germline V lookup: CDR1 LNHDA, CDR2 SQIVND (reference sequence). J gave up 7 bases and V 5 bases, and 8 bases lay outside the gene matches. The CDR3 protein is CASSLTGDVEQYF. The CDR3 nucleotides are TGTGCCAGTAGTCTTACAGGGGACGTGGAGCAGTACTTC.

The genes are TRBV11-3 and TRBJ1-3; D is uncertain. The CDR3 runs 13 residues. Germline V gene sequence: CDR1 SGHNT, CDR2 YENEEA. V lost 5 bases to trimming and J lost 3 bases, with 8 bases between them. The CDR3 spells CASSRGNGNTIYF. CDR3 nucleotide sequence: TGTGCCAGCAGCCGGGGAAATGGAAACACCATATATTTT.

This rearrangement joins TRBV27 to TRBJ1-5; D unclear. The CDR3 extends over 16 amino acids. Germline CDR1 MNHEY, CDR2 SMNVEV (reference sequence). V was pared by 4 bases and J by 1 base, with 14 bases between. The chain's CDR3 is CASSSKTTLSNQPQHF. For the CDR3, the DNA is TGTGCCAGCAGTTCAAAGACAACTCTAAGCAATCAGCCCCAGCATTTT.

This clone was counted only a few times. The V call is TRBV6-5, the J call TRBJ2-7, with TRBD2 identical over 8 bases. The CDR3 length is 14 residues. With 2 bases clipped from V and 3 bases from J, the junction kept 3 bases outside the gene matches. The germline V gene encodes CDR1 MNHEY and CDR2 SVGAGI. For the CDR3, the DNA is TGTGCCAGCAGTTACCGGGGGGGTATCTACGAGCAGTACTTC. Translating it yields CASSYRGGIYEQYF.

The chain joins TRBV5-4 to TRBJ2-5; 7 positions match TRBD2. The CDR3 has 14 amino acids. V was clipped by 4 bases and J by 2 bases; unmatched bases: 5. Germline V gene sequence: CDR1 SGHNT, CDR2 YYREEE (reference sequence). In DNA, the CDR3 is TGTGCCAGCAGCATGAGCGGGGTGCAAGAGACCCAGTACTTC. Translating gives CASSMSGVQETQYF.

This clone was found a few times. The J gene is TRBJ1-2, the V gene TRBV19; possibly TRBD1 for D (6 bases). V lost 9 bases to trimming and J lost 0 bases, with 14 bases between them. The CDR3 spans 14 residues. Germline V gives CDR1 LNHDA, CDR2 SQIVND (reference sequence). This chain's CDR3 is CASRRTDTNYGYTF. The CDR3 DNA reads as TGTGCCAGCCGGCGGACAGATACTAACTATGGCTACACCTTC.

The CDR3 protein is CASSSWTLWSDYGYTF. CDR3 nucleotide sequence: TGTGCCAGCAGTTCCTGGACTCTTTGGAGTGACTATGGCTACACCTTC. The chain is built from TRBV6-2 or TRBV6-3 and TRBJ1-2; D unresolved. V was pared by 4 bases and J by 3 bases, with 18 bases between. The CDR3 extends over 16 amino acids. Germline CDR1 and CDR2: MNHEY and SVGEGT.

This clone was detected only a few times. The rearrangement uses TRBV6-6 and TRBJ2-7; D gene ambiguous. The V gene's germline CDR1 is MNHNY and CDR2 SVGAGI (reference sequence). The CDR3 has 12 residues. V gave up 8 bases and J gave up 3 bases, with 11 bases separating them. In DNA, the CDR3 is TGTGCCAGCTTTTCCCAAAACTACGAGCAGTACTTC. Translated: CASFSQNYEQYF.

The chain has TRBV30 and TRBJ2-7; 9 positions match TRBD1. Germline V CDR1 and CDR2: GTSNPN, SVGIG (reference sequence). The CDR3 spans 11 residues. The V gene end was trimmed by 1 base and the J gene end by 12 bases; junction bases not matched to a gene: 4. CDR3 coding DNA: TGTGCCTGGAGTGGGGACAGGGAGGTGTACTTC. Residues: CAWSGDREVYF.

Only a few counts were recorded for this clone. The gene calls are TRBV5-1 and TRBJ1-5; D not certain. CDR3 length: 13 residues. Per the germline V gene, CDR1 is SGHRS and CDR2 is YFSETQ. The ends were cut back, 4 bases at V and 0 bases at J, with 5 bases in the middle. The DNA of the CDR3 is TGCGCCAGCAGCCGAGATAGCAATCAGCCCCAGCATTTT. Protein: CASSRDSNQPQHF.

This clone counts as medium-sized (0.01 to 0.1%). At the DNA level, this CDR3 is encoded by other sequences in the same sample as well. This chain joins TRBV2 and TRBJ2-7; possibly TRBD1 for D (6 bases). In germline, CDR1 is SNHLY, CDR2 FYNNEI. Trimming took 1 base from V and 6 from J, leaving 10 bases between them. This CDR3 has 13 amino acids. The CDR3 region is CASSEEVRGEQYF. The CDR3 DNA reads as TGTGCCAGCAGTGAAGAGGTCAGGGGCGAGCAGTACTTC. Drawing the rest from reference TRBV2 and TRBJ2-7, the complete variable domain is EPEVTQTPSHQVTQMGQEVILRCVPISNHLYFYWYRQILGQKVEFLVSFYNNEISEKSEIFDDQFSVERPDGSNFTLKIRSTKLEDSAMYFCASSEEVRGEQYFGPGTRLTVT.

This clone was detected a few times. This chain connects TRBV20-1 to TRBJ2-5, with no clear D. The germline V gene has CDR1 DFQATT and CDR2 SNEGSKA (reference sequence). CDR3 length: 13 residues. Between the trimmed V and J ends, which lost 3 bases and 2 bases, there was a span of 10 bases. The CDR3 DNA sequence: TGCAGTGCTAGTAATCAACTACAAGAGACCCAGTACTTC. It is translated as CSASNQLQETQYF.

The rearrangement joins TRBV7-9 to TRBJ2-7, with 15 nucleotides matching TRBD2. Germline-derived CDR1 and CDR2 are SEHNR and FQNEAQ (reference sequence). Trimming cost V 5 bases and J 6 bases; bases outside gene matches: 11. The CDR3 contains 17 residues. The CDR3 loop is CASSRTSGGVSWIEQYF. For the CDR3, the DNA is TGTGCCAGCAGCCGGACTAGCGGGGGGGTTTCGTGGATCGAGCAGTACTTC.

In this sample, this clone turned up a few times. The chain employs TRBV19 and TRBJ2-6, with D possibly TRBD2 on 6 matching bases. CDR3 length: 15 residues. V gave up 3 bases and J gave up 4 bases, with 10 bases separating them. Germline CDR1 and CDR2: LNHDA and SQIVND (reference sequence). CDR3 in DNA: TGTGCCAGTAGTATCGGGGGTGGCGGGGCCAACGTCCTGACTTTC. As protein: CASSIGGGGANVLTF.

This chain connects TRBV27 to TRBJ1-5; a weak D match, TRBD1 (6 bases). Germline-derived CDR1 and CDR2 are MNHEY and SMNVEV (reference sequence). The CDR3 has 13 residues. The V end lost 5 bases, the J end lost 3 bases, and 8 bases lay between the germline ends. The CDR3 nucleotides read TGTGCCAGCAGTACAGGGAACAATCAGCCCCAGCATTTT. Amino acids: CASSTGNNQPQHF.

This clone was detected once. This chain uses TRBV19 with TRBJ2-3; D is unresolved. Deletions cut 4 bases from V and 5 bases from J, with 7 bases between. Germline CDR1 LNHDA, CDR2 SQIVND (reference sequence). The CDR3 length is 12 residues. CDR3 residues: CASSTLGDTQYF. CDR3 bases: TGTGCCAGTAGTACCCTAGGAGATACGCAGTATTTT.

The chain joins TRBV7-9 to TRBJ1-1, with D possibly being TRBD1 (5 bases). Germline V gene sequence: CDR1 SEHNR, CDR2 FQNEAQ (reference sequence). The V gene lost 1 base and the J gene lost 1 base, with 10 bases spanning the gap. CDR3 length: 15 residues. The CDR3 here is CASSLDRSTNTEAFF. The CDR3 DNA reads as TGTGCCAGCAGCTTAGACAGGTCTACGAACACTGAAGCTTTCTTT.

This clone was observed a few times. The chain links TRBV19 to TRBJ1-4; the match to TRBD1 covers 7 bases. The germline V gene has CDR1 LNHDA and CDR2 SQIVND (reference sequence). CDR3 length: 15 amino acids. Germline trimming cut 2 bases from V and 8 bases from J; bases unmatched to any gene: 8. The CDR3 nucleotides read TGTGCCAGTAGTATATCGGCAGGGGGAGGCGAAAAACTGTTTTTT. It encodes CASSISAGGGEKLFF.

J is TRBJ2-4 and V is TRBV5-1; 7 nucleotides agree with TRBD1. The trim removed 3 bases at V and 5 bases at J, leaving 11 bases unmatched. The length of the CDR3 is 16 residues. Germline CDR1 reads SGHRS; CDR2 reads YFSETQ. The CDR3 region is CASSSAGGRGENIQYF. For the CDR3, the DNA is TGCGCCAGCAGCTCAGCAGGGGGACGTGGCGAAAACATTCAGTACTTC.

The chain combines TRBV29-1 with TRBJ1-1; tentative D call: TRBD1 (5 bases). The CDR3 consists of 15 residues. CDR1 SQVTM and CDR2 ANQGSEA come from the germline V gene. V was pared by 6 bases and J by 4 bases, with 21 bases between. CDR3 DNA sequence: TGCAGCGTGGGTACACCCAGGGTAGCAGGCACTGAAGCTTTCTTT. Its translation is CSVGTPRVAGTEAFF.

This clone was counted once. This same CDR3 is encoded by further DNA sequences in the sample. The chain uses TRBV2 and TRBJ1-5; D perhaps matches TRBD1 (5 bases). This CDR3 region has 13 residues. Germline CDR1 SNHLY, CDR2 FYNNEI. V gave up 6 bases and J gave up 4 bases, with 10 bases separating them. The CDR3 DNA sequence: TGTGCCAGCAGCGTCAGGGAAAATCAGCCCCAGCATTTT. This encodes CASSVRENQPQHF.

The chain couples TRBV30 to TRBJ1-1; D is ambiguous. The germline V gene encodes CDR1 GTSNPN and CDR2 SVGIG (reference sequence). Trimming removed 1 base at V and 6 bases at J, with 9 bases between. The CDR3 sequence is 12 residues long. As DNA, the CDR3 is TGTGCCTGGAGTGAAATGACTTCTGAAGCTTTCTTT. It is translated as CAWSEMTSEAFF. The full variable domain, rest sourced from reference TRBV30 and TRBJ1-1, is SQTIHQWPATLVQPVGSPLSLECTVEGTSNPNLYWYRQAAGRGLQLLFYSVGIGQISSEVPQNLSASRPQDRQFILSSKKLLLSDSGFYLCAWSEMTSEAFFGQGTRLTVV.